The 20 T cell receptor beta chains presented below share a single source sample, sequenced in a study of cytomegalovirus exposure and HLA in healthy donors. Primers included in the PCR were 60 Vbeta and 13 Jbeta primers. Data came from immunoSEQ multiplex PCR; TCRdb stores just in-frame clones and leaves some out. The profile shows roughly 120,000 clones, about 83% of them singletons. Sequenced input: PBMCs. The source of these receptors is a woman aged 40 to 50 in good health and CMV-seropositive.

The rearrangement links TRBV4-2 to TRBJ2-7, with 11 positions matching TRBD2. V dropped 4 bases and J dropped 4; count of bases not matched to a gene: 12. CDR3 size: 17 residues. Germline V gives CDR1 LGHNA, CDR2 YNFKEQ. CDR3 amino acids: CASSPTGTSGRGYEQYF. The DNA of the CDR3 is TGTGCCAGCAGCCCGACCGGGACTAGCGGCAGGGGTTACGAGCAGTACTTC.

The CDR3 reads CASSQVDREGYTF. The DNA of the CDR3 is TGCGCCAGCAGCCAAGTGGACAGGGAGGGCTACACCTTC. The gene calls are TRBV4-3 and TRBJ1-2; 8 bases align to TRBD1. The V and J ends lost 1 base and 8 bases, in that order; junction bases with no gene match: 3. CDR3 length: 13 amino acids. The germline CDR1 and CDR2 sequences are LGHNA and YSLEER.

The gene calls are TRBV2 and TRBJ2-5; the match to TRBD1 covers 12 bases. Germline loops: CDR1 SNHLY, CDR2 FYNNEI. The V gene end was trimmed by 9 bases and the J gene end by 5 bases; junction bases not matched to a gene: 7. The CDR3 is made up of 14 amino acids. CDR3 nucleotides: TGTGCCAGAGAGGGGGACAGGGGGCAGGAGACCCAGTACTTC. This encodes CAREGDRGQETQYF.

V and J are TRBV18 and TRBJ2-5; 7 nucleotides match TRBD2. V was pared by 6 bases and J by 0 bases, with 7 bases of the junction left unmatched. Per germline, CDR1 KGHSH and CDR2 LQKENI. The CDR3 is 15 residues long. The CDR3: CASSSRAGDQETQYF. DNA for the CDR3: TGTGCCAGCTCTTCACGGGCGGGGGACCAAGAGACCCAGTACTTC.

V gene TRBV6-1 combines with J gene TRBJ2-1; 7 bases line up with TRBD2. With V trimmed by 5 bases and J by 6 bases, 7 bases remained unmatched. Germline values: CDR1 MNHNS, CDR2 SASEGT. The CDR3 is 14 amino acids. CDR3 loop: CASSSGGRGNEQFF. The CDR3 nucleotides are TGTGCCAGCAGTTCGGGAGGTAGGGGCAATGAGCAGTTCTTC.

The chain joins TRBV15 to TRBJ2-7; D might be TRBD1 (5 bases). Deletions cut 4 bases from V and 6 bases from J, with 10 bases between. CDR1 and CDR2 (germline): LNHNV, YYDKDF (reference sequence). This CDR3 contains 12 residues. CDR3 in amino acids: CATSKHQGEQYF. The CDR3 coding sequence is TGTGCCACCAGCAAACACCAGGGCGAGCAGTACTTC.

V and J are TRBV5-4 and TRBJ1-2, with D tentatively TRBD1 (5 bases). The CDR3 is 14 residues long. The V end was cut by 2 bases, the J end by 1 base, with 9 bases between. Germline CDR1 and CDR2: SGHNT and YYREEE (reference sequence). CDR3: CASSLRDFNYGYTF. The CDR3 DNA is TGTGCCAGCAGCTTAAGGGACTTTAACTATGGCTACACCTTC.

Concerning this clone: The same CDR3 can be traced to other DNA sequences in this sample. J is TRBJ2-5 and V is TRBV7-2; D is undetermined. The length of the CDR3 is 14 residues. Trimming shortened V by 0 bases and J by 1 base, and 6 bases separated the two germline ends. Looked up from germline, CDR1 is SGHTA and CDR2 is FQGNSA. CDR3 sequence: CASSLARGQETQYF. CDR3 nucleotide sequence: TGTGCCAGCAGCTTAGCCCGAGGCCAAGAGACCCAGTACTTC. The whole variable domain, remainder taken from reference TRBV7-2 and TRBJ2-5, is GAGVSQSPSNKVTEKGKDVELRCDPISGHTALYWYRQSLGQGLEFLIYFQGNSAPDKSGLPSDRFSAERTGGSVSTLTIQRTQQEDSAVYLCASSLARGQETQYFGPGTRLLVL.

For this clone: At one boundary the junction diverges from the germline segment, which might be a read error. The CDR3 DNA reads as TGTGCCAGCAGCCAAGAGTCAAGGCAGGGCTATTCTGGCTACGCCTTC. It translates to CASSQESRQGYSGYAF. The chain couples TRBV4-2 to TRBJ1-2; D possibly corresponds to TRBD1 (5 bases). This CDR3 comprises 16 residues. Germline values: CDR1 LGHNA, CDR2 YNFKEQ.

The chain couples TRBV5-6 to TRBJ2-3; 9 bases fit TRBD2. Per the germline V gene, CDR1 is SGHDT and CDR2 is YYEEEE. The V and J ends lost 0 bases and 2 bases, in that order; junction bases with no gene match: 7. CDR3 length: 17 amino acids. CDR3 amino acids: CASSLAGAGGVTDTQYF. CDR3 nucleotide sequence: TGTGCCAGCAGCTTGGCCGGGGCGGGGGGGGTCACAGATACGCAGTATTTT.

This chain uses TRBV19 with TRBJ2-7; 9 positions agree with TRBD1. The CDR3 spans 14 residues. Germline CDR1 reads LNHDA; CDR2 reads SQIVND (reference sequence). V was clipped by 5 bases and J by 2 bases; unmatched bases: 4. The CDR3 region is CASSPGTGTYEQYF. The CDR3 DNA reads TGTGCCAGTAGTCCAGGGACAGGGACCTACGAGCAGTACTTC.

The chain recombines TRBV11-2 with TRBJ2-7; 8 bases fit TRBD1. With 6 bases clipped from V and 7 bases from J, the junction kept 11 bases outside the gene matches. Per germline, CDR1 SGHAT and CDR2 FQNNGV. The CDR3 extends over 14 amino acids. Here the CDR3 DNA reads TGTGCCAGCAGTTCCACCAGGGGGCAATGGGAGCAGTACTTC. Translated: CASSSTRGQWEQYF. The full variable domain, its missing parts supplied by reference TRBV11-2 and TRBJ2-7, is EAGVAQSPRYKIIEKRQSVAFWCNPISGHATLYWYQQILGQGPKLLIQFQNNGVVDDSQLPKDRFSAERLKGVDSTLKIQPAKLEDSAVYLCASSSTRGQWEQYFGPGTRLTVT.

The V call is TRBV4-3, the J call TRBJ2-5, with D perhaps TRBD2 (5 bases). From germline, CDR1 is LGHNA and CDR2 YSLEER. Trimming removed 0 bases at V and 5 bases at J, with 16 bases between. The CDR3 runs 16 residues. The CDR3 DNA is TGCGCCAGCAGCCAAGAGGGCAGAGGGCAAGGGGAGACCCAGTACTTC. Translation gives CASSQEGRGQGETQYF.

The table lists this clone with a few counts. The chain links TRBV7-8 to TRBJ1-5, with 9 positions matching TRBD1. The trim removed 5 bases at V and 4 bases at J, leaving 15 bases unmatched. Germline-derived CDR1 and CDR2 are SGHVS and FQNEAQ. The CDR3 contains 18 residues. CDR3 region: CASSRYRFPGTGNQPQHF. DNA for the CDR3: TGTGCCAGCAGCCGATACCGATTCCCCGGGACAGGGAATCAGCCCCAGCATTTT.

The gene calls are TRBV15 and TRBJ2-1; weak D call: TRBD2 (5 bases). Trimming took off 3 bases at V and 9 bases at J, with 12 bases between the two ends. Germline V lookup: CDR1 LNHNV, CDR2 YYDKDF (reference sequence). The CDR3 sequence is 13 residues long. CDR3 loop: CATSSGRKGEQFF. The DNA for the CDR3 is TGTGCCACCAGCAGTGGGAGAAAGGGTGAGCAGTTCTTC. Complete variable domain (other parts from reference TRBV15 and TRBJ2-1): DAMVIQNPRYQVTQFGKPVTLSCSQTLNHNVMYWYQQKSSQAPKLLFHYYDKDFNNEADTPDNFQSRRPNTSFCFLDIRSPGLGDTAMYLCATSSGRKGEQFFGPGTRLTVL.

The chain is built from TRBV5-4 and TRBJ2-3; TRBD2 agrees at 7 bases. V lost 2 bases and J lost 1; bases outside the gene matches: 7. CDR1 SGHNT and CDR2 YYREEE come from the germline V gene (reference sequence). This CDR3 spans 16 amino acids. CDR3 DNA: TGTGCCAGCAGCTTCCCCGGGACTACGCGCACAGATACGCAGTATTTT. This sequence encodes CASSFPGTTRTDTQYF.

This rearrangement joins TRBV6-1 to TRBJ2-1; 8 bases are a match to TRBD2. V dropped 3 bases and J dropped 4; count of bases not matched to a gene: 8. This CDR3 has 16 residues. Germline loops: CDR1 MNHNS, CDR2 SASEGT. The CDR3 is CASSDIVAGGYNEQFF. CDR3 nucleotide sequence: TGTGCCAGCAGTGACATCGTGGCGGGGGGATACAATGAGCAGTTCTTC.

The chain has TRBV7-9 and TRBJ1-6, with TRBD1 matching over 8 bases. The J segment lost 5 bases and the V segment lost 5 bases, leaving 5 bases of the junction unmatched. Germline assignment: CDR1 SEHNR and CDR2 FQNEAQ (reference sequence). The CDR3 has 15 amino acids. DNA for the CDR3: TGTGCCAGCAGCCCGGGGGGACAGGATAATTCACCCCTCCACTTT. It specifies CASSPGGQDNSPLHF.

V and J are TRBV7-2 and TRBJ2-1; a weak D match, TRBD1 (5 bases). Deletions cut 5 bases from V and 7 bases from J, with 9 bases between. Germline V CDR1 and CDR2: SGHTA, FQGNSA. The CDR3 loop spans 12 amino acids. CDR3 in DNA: TGTGCCAGCAGCATCGACAGAAATGAGCAGTTCTTC. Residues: CASSIDRNEQFF.

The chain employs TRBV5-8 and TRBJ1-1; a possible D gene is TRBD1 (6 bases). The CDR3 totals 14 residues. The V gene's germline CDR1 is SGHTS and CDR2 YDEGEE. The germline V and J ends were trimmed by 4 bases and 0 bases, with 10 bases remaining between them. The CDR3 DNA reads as TGTGCCAGCAGCGGGGGACACCTGAACACTGAAGCTTTCTTT. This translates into CASSGGHLNTEAFF.